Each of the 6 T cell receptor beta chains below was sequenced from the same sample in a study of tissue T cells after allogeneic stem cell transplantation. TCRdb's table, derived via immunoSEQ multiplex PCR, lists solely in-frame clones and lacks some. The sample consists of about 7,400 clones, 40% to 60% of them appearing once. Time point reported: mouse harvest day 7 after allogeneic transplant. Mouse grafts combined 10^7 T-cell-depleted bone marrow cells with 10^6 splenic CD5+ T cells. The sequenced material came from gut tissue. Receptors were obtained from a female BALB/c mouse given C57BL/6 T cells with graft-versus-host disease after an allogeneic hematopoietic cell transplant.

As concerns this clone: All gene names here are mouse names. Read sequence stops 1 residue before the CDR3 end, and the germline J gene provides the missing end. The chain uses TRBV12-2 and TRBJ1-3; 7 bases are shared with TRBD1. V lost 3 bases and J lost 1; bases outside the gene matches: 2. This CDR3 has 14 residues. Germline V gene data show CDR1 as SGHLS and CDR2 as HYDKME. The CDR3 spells CASSSTGSGNTLYF. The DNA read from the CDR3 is TGTGCCAGCTCTTCGACAGGGTCTGGAAATACGCTCTAT. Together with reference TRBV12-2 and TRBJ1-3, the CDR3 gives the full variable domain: NSGVVQSPRYIIKGKGERSILKCIPISGHLSVAWYQQTQGQELKFFIQHYDKMERDKGNLPSRFSVQQFDDYHSEMNMSALELEDSAVYFCASSSTGSGNTLYFGEGSRLIVV.

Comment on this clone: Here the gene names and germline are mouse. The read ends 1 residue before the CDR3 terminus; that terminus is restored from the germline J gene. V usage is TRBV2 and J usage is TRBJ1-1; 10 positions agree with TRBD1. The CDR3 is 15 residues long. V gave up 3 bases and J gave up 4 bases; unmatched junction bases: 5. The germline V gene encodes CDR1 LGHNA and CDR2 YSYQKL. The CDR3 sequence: CASSQLDRGGTEVFF. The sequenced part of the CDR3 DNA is TGTGCCAGCAGCCAGCTGGACAGGGGGGGCACAGAAGTCTTC.

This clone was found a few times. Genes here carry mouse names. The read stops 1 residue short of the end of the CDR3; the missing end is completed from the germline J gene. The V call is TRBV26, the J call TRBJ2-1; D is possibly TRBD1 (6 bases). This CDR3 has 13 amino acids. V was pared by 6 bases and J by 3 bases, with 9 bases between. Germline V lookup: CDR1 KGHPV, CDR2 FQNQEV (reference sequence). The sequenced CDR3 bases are TGTGCCAGCAGCTGGGACATCTATGCTGAGCAGTTC. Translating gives CASSWDIYAEQF. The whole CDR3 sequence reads CASSWDIYAEQFF.

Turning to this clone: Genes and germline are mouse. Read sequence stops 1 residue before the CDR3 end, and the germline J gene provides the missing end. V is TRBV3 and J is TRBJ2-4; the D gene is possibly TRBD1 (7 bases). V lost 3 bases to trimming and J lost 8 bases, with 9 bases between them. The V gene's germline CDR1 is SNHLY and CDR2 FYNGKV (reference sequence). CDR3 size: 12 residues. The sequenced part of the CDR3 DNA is TGTGCCAGCAGCTTCCAGGGGGGCACCTTGTAC. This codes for CASSFQGGTLY. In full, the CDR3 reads CASSFQGGTLYF.

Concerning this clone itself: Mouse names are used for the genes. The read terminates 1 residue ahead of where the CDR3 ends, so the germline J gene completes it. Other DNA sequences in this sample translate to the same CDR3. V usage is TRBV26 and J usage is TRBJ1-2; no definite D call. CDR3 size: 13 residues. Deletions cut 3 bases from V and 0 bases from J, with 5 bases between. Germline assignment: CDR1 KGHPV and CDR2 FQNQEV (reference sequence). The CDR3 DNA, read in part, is TGTGCCAGCAGTCTTCAAGCAAACTCCGACTACACC. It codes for CASSLQANSDYT. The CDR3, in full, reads CASSLQANSDYTF. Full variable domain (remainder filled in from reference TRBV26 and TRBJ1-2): NSKVIQTPRYLVKGQGQKAKMRCIPEKGHPVVFWYQQNKNNEFKFLINFQNQEVLQQIDMTEKRFSAECPSNSPCSLEIQSSEAGDSALYLCASSLQANSDYTFGSGTRLLVI.

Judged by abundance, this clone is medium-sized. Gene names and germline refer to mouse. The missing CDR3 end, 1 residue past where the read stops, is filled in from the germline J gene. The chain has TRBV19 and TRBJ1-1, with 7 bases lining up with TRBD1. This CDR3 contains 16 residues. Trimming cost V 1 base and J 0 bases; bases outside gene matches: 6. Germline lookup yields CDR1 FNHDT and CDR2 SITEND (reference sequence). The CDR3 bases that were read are TGTGCCAGCAGTATACTCGGGACAGATGCAAACACAGAAGTCTTC. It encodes CASSILGTDANTEVF. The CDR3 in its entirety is CASSILGTDANTEVFF.